This T cell receptor (beta chain) was retrieved from a study of long-term antiretroviral therapy in people with HIV. Whole-study results and caveats: Pre-ART clonal expansion yielded clones that dominated the repertoire at all time points. The study found narrower CDR3 length ranges in HIV repertoires than in controls.

Germline-derived CDR1 and CDR2 are SGHVS and FNYEAQ. Trimming took 3 bases from V and 7 from J, leaving 12 bases between them. This CDR3 region has 14 residues. immunoSEQ v3.0 was run at survey level. The study targeted 40,000-50,000 T-cell genomes per sample in sequencing. Here immunoSEQ multiplex PCR was the method, and the copy in TCRdb shows in-frame clones only, minus some. Among about 25,000 clones listed, around 80% were seen once. No donor had fewer than one pre-ART PBMC sample or fewer than two post-ART PBMC samples. Regarding this clone: As yet, its antigen is unknown.

This receptor was identified in a woman aged 40 to 49 with HIV. This specimen was unsorted PBMCs, taken 1.2 years after starting antiretroviral therapy. This chain connects TRBV7-6 to TRBJ1-4, with D unclear. The CDR3 sequence is CASSLTGPSEKLFF. In DNA, the CDR3 is TGTGCCAGCAGCTTGACTGGGCCGAGTGAAAAACTGTTTTTT.